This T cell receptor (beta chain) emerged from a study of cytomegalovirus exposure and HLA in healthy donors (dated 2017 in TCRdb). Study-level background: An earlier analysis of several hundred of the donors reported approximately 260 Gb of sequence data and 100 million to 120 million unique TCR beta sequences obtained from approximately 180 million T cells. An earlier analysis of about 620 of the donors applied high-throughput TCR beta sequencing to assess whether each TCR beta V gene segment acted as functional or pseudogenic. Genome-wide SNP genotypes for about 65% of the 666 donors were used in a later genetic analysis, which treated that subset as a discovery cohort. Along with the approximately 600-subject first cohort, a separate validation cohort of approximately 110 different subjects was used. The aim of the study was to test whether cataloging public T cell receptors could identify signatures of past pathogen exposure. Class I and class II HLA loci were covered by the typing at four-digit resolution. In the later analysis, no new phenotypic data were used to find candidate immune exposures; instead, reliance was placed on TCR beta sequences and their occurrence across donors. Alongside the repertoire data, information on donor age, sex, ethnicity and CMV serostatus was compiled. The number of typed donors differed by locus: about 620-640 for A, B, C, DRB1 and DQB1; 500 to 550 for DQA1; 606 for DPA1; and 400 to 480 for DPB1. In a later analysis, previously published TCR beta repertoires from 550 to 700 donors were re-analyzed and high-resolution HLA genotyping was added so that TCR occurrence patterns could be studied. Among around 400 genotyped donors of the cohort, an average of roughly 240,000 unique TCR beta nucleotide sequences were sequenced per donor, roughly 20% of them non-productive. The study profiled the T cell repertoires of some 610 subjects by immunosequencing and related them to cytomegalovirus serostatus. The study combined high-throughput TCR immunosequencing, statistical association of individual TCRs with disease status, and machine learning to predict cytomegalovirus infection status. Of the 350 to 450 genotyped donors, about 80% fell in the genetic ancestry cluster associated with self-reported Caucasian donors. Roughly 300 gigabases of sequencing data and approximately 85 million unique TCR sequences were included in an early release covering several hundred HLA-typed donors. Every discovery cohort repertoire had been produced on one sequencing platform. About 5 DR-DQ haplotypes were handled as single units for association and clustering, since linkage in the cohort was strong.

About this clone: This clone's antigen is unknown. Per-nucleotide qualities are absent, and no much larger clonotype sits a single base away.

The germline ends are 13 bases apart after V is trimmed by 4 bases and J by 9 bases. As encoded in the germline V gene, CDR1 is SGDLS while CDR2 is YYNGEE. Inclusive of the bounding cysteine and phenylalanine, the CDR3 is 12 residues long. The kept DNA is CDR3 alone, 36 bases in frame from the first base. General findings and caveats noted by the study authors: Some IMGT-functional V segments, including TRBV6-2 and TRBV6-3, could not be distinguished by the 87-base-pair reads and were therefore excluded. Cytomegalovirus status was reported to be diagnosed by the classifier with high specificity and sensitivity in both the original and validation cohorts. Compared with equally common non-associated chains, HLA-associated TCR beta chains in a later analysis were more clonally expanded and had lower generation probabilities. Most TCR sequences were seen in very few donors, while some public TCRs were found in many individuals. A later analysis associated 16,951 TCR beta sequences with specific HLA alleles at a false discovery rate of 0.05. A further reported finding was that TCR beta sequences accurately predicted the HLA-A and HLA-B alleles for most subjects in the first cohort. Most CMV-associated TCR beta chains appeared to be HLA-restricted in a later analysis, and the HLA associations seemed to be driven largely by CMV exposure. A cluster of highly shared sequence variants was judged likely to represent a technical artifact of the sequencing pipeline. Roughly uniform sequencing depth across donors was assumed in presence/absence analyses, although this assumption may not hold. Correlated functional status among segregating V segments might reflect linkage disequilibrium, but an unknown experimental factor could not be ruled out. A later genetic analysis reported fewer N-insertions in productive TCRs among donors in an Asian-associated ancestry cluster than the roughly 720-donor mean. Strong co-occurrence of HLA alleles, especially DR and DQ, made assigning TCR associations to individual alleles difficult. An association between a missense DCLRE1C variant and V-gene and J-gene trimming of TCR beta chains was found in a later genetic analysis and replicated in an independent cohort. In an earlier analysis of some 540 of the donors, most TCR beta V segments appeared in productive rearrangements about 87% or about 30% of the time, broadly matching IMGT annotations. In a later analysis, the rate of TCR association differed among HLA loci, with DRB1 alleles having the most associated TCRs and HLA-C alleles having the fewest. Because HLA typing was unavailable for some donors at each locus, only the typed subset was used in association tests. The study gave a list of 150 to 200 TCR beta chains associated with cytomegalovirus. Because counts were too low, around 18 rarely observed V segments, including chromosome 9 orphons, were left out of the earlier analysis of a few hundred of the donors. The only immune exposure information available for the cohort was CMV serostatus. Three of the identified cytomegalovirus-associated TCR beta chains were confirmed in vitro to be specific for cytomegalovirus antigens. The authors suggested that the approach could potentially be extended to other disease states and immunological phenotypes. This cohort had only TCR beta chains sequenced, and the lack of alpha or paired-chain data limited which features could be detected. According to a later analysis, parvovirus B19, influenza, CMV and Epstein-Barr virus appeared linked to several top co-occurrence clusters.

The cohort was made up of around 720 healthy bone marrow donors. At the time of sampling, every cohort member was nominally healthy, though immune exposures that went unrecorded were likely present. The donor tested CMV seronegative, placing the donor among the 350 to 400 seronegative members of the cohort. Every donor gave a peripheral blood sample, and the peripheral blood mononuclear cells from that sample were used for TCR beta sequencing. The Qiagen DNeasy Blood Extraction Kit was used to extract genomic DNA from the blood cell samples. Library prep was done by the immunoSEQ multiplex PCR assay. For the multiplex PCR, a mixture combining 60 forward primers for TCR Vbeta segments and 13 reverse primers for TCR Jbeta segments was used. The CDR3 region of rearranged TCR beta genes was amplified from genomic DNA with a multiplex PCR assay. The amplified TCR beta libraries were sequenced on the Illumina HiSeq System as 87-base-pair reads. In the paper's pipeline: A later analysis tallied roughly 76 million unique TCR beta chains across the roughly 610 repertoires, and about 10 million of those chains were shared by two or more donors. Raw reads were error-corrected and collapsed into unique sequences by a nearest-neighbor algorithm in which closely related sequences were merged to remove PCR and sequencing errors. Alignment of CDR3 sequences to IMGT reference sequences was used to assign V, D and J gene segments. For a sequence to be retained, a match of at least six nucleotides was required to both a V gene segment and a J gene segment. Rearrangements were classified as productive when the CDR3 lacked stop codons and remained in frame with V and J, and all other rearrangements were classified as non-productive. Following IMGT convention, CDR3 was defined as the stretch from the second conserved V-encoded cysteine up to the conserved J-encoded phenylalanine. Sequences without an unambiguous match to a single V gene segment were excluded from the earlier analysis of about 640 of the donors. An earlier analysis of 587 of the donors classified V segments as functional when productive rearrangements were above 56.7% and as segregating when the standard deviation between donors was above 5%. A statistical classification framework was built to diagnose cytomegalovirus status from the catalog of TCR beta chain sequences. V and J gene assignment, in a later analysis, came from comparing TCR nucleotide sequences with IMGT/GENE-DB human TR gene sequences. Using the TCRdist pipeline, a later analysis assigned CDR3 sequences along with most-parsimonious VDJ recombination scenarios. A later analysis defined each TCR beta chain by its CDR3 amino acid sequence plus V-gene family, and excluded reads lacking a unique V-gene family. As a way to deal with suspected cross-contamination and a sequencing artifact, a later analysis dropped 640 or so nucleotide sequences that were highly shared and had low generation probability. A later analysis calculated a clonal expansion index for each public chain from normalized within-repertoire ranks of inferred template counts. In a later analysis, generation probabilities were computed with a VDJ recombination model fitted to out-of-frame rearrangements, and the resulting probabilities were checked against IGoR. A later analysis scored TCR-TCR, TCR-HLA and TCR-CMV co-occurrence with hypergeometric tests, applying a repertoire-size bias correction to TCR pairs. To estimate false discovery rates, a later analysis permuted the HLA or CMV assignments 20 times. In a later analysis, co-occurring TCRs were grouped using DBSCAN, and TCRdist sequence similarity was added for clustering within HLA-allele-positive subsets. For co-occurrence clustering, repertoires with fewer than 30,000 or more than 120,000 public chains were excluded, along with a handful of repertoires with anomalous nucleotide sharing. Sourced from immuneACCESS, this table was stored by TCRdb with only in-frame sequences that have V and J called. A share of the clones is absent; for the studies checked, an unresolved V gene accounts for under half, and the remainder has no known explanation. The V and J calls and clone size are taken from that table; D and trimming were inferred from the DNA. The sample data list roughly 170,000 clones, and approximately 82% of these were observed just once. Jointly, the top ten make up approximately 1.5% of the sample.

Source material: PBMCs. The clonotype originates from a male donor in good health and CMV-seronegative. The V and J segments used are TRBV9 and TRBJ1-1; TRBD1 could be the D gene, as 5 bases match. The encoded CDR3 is CASSTRLGQAFF. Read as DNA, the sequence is TGTGCCAGCAGCACCCGGTTGGGGCAAGCTTTCTTT.